This is a list of T cell receptor beta chains from one sample in a study of blood T cell repertoires in COVID-19. Profiled with immunoSEQ multiplex PCR; TCRdb holds only in-frame clones, not every one. The data hold 500,000 to 600,000 clones, with 70% to 90% observed a single time. The specimen was peripheral blood. These receptors were obtained from a woman between 45 and 65 years old with COVID-19, enrolled during active disease. Each CDR3 is given with its conserved first and last residue. A D gene is named only where the DNA matches it firmly. Not every row has a clone size; where given, it reads once, few, many or a size class.

V: TRBV6-2/TRBV6-3; J: TRBJ2-7; size: NA; D: TRBD1; DNA: TGTGCCAGCAGTGATGGACAGGGCAGGTACGAGCAGTACTTC; CDR3: CASSDGQGRYEQYF
V: TRBV10-3; J: TRBJ1-3; size: NA; D: TRBD1; DNA: TGTGCCATCAGTAATAGACAGGGCTCTGGAAACACCATATATTTT; CDR3: CAISNRQGSGNTIYF
V: TRBV4-1; J: TRBJ2-6; size: NA; D: TRBD1; DNA: TGCGCCAGCAGCCTGAGGACAGGCGAATCTGGGGCCAACGTCCTGACTTTC; CDR3: CASSLRTGESGANVLTF
V: TRBV5-1; J: TRBJ1-5; size: NA; D: TRBD1; DNA: TGCGCCAGCAGCTTGGAGTGGGGACAGGGCTACCAGCCCCAGCATTTT; CDR3: CASSLEWGQGYQPQHF
V: TRBV3-1/TRBV3-2; J: TRBJ1-1; size: NA; D: NA; DNA: TGTGCCAGCAGCCTTACAGGGAACACTGAAGCTTTCTTT; CDR3: CASSLTGNTEAFF
V: TRBV11-2; J: TRBJ2-2; size: NA; D: NA; DNA: TGTGCCAGCAGTCCCAATGGCAGGGTAGTCCGCGGGGAGCTGTTTTTT; CDR3: CASSPNGRVVRGELFF
V: TRBV5-1; J: TRBJ1-2; size: NA; D: NA; DNA: TGCGCCAGCAGCGCTGACAGGAGCGGCTACACCTTC; CDR3: CASSADRSGYTF
V: TRBV25-1; J: TRBJ2-1; size: NA; D: NA; DNA: TGTGCCAGCAGGTCGGAAGGGGGGGCCATTTATGAGCAGTTCTTC; CDR3: CASRSEGGAIYEQFF
V: TRBV7-9; J: TRBJ1-1; size: NA; D: NA; DNA: TGTGCCCTCAGGGAGGGGACTGAAGCTTTCTTT; CDR3: CALREGTEAFF
V: TRBV18; J: TRBJ2-6; size: NA; D: NA; DNA: TGTGCCAGCTCACCACCCAGTCGGAACAGATTTACATCTGGGGCCAACGTCCTGACTTTC; CDR3: CASSPPSRNRFTSGANVLTF
V: TRBV19; J: TRBJ1-5; size: NA; D: NA; DNA: TGTGCCAGTAGTATCACTCCCCTTCGTCCCCAGCATTTT; CDR3: CASSITPLRPQHF
V: TRBV5-1; J: TRBJ2-1; size: NA; D: NA; DNA: TGCGCCAGCAGCTTGGCCACGGGGATCGAGCAGTTCTTC; CDR3: CASSLATGIEQFF
V: TRBV9; J: TRBJ1-2; size: NA; D: TRBD1; DNA: TGTGCCAGCGCCCGGGACAGGGATGATGGCTACACCTTC; CDR3: CASARDRDDGYTF
V: TRBV30; J: TRBJ1-1; size: once; D: NA; DNA: TGTGCCTGGAGGGGACAATCTGGGGGCACTGAAGCTTTCTTT; CDR3: CAWRGQSGGTEAFF
V: TRBV5-1; J: TRBJ2-6; size: NA; D: NA; DNA: TGCGCCAGCAGGTACTCGGGAGACCTCTCTGGGGCCAACGTCCTGACTTTC; CDR3: CASRYSGDLSGANVLTF
V: TRBV5-3; J: TRBJ2-1; size: NA; D: TRBD2; DNA: TGTGCCAGAAGCTTGATCCTACGGACTAGCGGGGGACGGGGATCCTACAATGAGCAGTTCTTC; CDR3: CARSLILRTSGGRGSYNEQFF
V: TRBV6-6; J: TRBJ1-5; size: NA; D: TRBD1; DNA: TGTGCCAGCAGTAGACAGGGGGGACAGCCCCAGCATTTT; CDR3: CASSRQGGQPQHF
V: TRBV27; J: TRBJ1-2; size: NA; D: TRBD1; DNA: TGTGCCAGCAGTGTAGCTGGACAGGGGGAGCGCTACACCTTC; CDR3: CASSVAGQGERYTF